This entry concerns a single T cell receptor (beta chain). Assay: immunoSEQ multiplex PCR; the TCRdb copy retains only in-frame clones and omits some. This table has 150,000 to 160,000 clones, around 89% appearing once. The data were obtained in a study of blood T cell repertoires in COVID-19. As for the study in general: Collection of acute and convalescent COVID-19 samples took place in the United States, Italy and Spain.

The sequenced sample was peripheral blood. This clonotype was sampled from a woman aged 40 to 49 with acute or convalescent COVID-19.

CDR3: CASSIQESTDTQYF. The CDR3 DNA is TGTGCCAGCAGCATCCAGGAAAGCACAGATACGCAGTATTTT. The chain employs TRBV9 and TRBJ2-3; no firm D call. Trimming took 4 bases from V and 0 from J, leaving 9 bases between them. This CDR3 is built from 14 residues. In germline, CDR1 is SGDLS, CDR2 YYNGEE.